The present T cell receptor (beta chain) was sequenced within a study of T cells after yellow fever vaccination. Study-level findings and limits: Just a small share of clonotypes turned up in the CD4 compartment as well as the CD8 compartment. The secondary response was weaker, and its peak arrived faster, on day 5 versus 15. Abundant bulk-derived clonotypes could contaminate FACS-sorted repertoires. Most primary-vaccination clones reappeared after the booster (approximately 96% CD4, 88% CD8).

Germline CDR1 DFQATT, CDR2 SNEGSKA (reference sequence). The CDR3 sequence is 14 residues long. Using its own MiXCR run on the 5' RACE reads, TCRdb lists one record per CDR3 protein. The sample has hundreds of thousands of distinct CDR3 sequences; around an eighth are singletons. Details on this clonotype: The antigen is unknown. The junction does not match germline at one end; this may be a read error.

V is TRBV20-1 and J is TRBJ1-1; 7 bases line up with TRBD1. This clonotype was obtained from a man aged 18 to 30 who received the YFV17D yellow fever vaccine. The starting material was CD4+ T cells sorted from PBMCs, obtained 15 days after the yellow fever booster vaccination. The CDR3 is CSAGDRAMNTEAFF. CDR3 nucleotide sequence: TGCAGTGCTGGAGACAGGGCCATGAACACTGAAGCTTTCTTT.